Listed here is a single TCR beta chain. The data originate from a study of cytomegalovirus exposure and HLA in healthy donors. A multiplex PCR was run with 60 Vbeta primers and 13 Jbeta primers. Here immunoSEQ multiplex PCR was the method, and the copy in TCRdb shows in-frame clones only, minus some. The sample lists hundreds of thousands of clones; roughly 80% were seen once. This CDR3 region has 14 residues. Per germline, CDR1 SGHTA and CDR2 FQGNSA. The trim removed 6 bases at V and 2 bases at J, leaving 7 bases unmatched. Sequenced: PBMCs. The source of this sequence is a man in his forties in good health and CMV-seronegative. The rearrangement links TRBV7-2 to TRBJ2-7; 7 nucleotides line up with TRBD2. Here the CDR3 reads CASRGRESTYEQYF. CDR3 nucleotides: TGTGCCAGCAGGGGGAGGGAGTCGACCTACGAGCAGTACTTC.